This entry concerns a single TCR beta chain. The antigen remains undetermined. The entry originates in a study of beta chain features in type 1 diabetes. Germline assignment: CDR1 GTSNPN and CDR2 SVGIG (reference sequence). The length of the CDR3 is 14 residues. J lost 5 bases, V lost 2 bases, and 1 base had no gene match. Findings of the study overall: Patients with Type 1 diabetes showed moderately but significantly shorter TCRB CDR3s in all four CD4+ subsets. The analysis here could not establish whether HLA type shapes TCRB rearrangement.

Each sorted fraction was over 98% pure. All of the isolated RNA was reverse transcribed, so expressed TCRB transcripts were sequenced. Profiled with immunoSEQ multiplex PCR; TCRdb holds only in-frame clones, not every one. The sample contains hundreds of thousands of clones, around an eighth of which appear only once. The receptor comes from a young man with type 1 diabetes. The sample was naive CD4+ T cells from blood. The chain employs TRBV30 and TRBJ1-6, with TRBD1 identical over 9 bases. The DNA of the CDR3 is TGTGCCTGGAGTAACAGGGGGCATAATTCACCCCTCCACTTT. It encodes CAWSNRGHNSPLHF.